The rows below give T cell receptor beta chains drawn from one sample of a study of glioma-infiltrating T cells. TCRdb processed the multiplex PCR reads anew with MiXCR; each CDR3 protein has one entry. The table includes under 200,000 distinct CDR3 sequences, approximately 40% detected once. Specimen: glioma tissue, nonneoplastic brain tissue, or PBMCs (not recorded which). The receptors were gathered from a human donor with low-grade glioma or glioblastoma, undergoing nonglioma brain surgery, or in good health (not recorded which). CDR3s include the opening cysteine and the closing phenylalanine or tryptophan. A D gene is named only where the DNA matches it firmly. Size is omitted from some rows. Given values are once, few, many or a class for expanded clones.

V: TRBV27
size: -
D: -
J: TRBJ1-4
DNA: TGTCCCCGCAGCACCACTGAAAAACTGTTTTTT
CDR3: CPRSTTEKLFF

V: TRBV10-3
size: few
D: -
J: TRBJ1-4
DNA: TGTGCCATCAGTGAGTCCCTCCGAGTTAATGAAAAACTGTTTTTT
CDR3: CAISESLRVNEKLFF

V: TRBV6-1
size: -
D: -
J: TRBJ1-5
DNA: TGTGCCAGCAGTGATCAGAGACAGGCCAATCAACCCCAGCATTTT
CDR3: CASSDQRQANQPQHF

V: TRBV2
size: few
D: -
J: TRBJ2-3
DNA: TGTGCCAGCAGTGGGGACCACCGCGATACGCAGTATTTT
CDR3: CASSGDHRDTQYF

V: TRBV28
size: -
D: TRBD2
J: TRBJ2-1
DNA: TGTGCCAGCTTAGAAATTGGGGCTAGCGGGGTGTTATACAATGAGCAGTTCTTC
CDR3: CASLEIGASGVLYNEQFF

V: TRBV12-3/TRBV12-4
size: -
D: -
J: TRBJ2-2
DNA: TGTGCCAGCAGCCAGACCACCGGGGAGCTGTTTTTT
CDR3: CASSQTTGELFF

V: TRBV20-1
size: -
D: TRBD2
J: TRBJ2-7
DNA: TGCAGTGCCTCAGACGGGACTAGGTGGGAGCAGTACTTC
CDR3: CSASDGTRWEQYF

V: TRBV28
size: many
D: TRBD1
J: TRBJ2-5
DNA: TGTGCCAGCAGTACGACAGGGCTCCAAGAGACCCAGTACTTC
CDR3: CASSTTGLQETQYF

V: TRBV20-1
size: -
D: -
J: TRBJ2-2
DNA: TGCAGTGCTAGTAGTACCCAGACCGGTGAGCTGTTTTTT
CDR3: CSASSTQTGELFF

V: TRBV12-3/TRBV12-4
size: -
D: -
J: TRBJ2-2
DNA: TGTGCCAGCAAGTCGAGTTCCGGGGAGCTGTTTTTT
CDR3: CASKSSSGELFF

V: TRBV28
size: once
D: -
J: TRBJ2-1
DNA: TGTGCCAGCTCGCCCCCCAATGAGCAGTTCTTC
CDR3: CASSPPNEQFF

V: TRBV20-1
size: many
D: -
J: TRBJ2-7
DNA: TGCAGTGCCGCTAGTAGCTACGAGCAGTACTTC
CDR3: CSAASSYEQYF

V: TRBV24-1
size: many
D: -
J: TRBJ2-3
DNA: TGTGCCACCAGTGGTGTGGGAGTGAGCACAGATACGCAGTATTTT
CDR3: CATSGVGVSTDTQYF

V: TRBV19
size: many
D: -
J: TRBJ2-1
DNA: TGTGCCAGTAGTATAGTTTCGGGACCTCTCAATGAGCAGTTCTTC
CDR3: CASSIVSGPLNEQFF

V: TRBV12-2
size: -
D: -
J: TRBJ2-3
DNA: TGTGCAAGCAGCTTAGACGGCAGGGGCACAGATACGCAGTATTTT
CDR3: CASSLDGRGTDTQYF

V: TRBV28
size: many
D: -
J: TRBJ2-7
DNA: TGTGCCAGCAGTCTAGGCTCCTACGAGCAGTACTTC
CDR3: CASSLGSYEQYF

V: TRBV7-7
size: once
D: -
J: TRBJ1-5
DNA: TGTGCCAGCAGCTTACTTGCTCCCGGGAATTATAGCAATCAGCCCCAGAATTTT
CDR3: CASSLLAPGNYSNQPQNF

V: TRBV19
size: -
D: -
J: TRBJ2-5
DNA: TGTGCCAGTAGTAGGACAGCGTACCAAGAGACCCAGTACTTC
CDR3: CASSRTAYQETQYF

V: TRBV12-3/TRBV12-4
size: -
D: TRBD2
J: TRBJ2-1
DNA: TGTGCCAGCAGTTTATTTGCGGGAGGGTCACAGCAGTTCTTC
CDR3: CASSLFAGGSQQFF

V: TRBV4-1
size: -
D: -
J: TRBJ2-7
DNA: TGCGCCAGCAACCAAGACCGGGACTCCTCCTACGAGCAGTACTTC
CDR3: CASNQDRDSSYEQYF

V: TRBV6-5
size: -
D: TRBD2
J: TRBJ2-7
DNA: TGTGCCAGCAGTTCCCCGTCTAGCGGAAGCTACGAGCAGTACTTC
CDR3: CASSSPSSGSYEQYF

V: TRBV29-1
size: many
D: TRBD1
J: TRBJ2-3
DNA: TGCAGCGTTGAAAAGGGGGCAACAGATACGCAGTATTTT
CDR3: CSVEKGATDTQYF

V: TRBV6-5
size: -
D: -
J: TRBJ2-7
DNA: TGTGCCAGAAGGTATAGCAGGGGGGACTACGAGCAGTACTTC
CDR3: CARRYSRGDYEQYF

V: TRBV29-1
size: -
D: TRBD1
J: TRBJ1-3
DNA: TGCAGCGTTGAAAGGGGACAGACCATATATTTT
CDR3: CSVERGQTIYF

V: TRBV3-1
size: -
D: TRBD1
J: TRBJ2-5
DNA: TGTGCCAGCAGCCAGCCGGACATTGGACAGGTTGTTGAGACCCAGTACTTC
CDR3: CASSQPDIGQVVETQYF

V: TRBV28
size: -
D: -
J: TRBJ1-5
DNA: TGTGCCAGCAGTTTATATCTCGTGGGGGTGCTTAGCGATCAGCCCCAGCATTTT
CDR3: CASSLYLVGVLSDQPQHF

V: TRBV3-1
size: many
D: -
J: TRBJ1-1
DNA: TGTGCCAGCAGCCGGAAAACGAACACTGAAGCTTTCTTT
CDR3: CASSRKTNTEAFF

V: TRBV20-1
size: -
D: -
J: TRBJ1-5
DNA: TGCAGTTCTCCAAAAGGGGGGAGGGAAAATCAGCCCCAGCATTTT
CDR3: CSSPKGGRENQPQHF

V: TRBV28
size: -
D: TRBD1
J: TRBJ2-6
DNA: TGTGCCAGCAGTTTCCTATCCCTTCGGGACAGGGTGTCCGGGGCCAACGTCCTGACTTTC
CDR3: CASSFLSLRDRVSGANVLTF

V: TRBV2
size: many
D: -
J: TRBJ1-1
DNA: TGTGCCAGCAGGGGGGGGATATCGACTGAAGCTTTCTTT
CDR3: CASRGGISTEAFF

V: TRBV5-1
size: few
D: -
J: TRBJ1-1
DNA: TGCGCCAGCAGCTTGACTGCAGGGGCCGGGGGCACTGAAGCTTTCTTT
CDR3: CASSLTAGAGGTEAFF

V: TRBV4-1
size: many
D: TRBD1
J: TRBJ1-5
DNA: TGCGCCAGCAGCCAATCCGGGACAGGGGATCATCAGCCCCAGCATTTT
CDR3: CASSQSGTGDHQPQHF

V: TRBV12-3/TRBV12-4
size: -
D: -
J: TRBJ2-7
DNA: TGTGCCAGCAGTTTAGTACCAGGCTACGAGCAGTACTTC
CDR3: CASSLVPGYEQYF

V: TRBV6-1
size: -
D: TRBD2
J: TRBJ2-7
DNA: TGTGCCAGCAGTGAGAGCGGGAGAGTAGGCGAGAAGTACTTC
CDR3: CASSESGRVGEKYF

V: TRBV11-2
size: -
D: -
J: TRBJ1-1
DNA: TGTGCCAGCAGCTTAGATCTCAGGGGTTGGGCTGAAGCTTTCTTT
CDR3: CASSLDLRGWAEAFF

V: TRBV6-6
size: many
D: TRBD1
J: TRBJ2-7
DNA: TGTGCCAGCAGTTACACCTGGGACAGGGTAAAATCCTACGAGCAGTACTTC
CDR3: CASSYTWDRVKSYEQYF

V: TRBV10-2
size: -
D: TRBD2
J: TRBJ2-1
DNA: TGCGCCAGCAGGGAGCCGGGACTAGCGAAGCAGTTCTTC
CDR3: CASREPGLAKQFF

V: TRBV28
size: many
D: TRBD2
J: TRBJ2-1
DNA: TGTGCCAGCAGTCCGATCGCCGGGACTAGCGGGGGCAATGAGCAGTTCTTC
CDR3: CASSPIAGTSGGNEQFF

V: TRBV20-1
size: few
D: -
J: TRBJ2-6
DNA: TGCAGTGCTAGAGATCGGATTTCTGGGGCCAACGTCCTGACTTTC
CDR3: CSARDRISGANVLTF

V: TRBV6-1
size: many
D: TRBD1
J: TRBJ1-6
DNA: TGTGCCAGCAGTGGGCGGGACAGTACCTCACCCCTCCACTTT
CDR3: CASSGRDSTSPLHF

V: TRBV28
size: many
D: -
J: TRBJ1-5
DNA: TGTGCCAGCAGCTCTGAGGGAGGGGGAGGGCAGCCCCAGCATTTT
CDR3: CASSSEGGGGQPQHF

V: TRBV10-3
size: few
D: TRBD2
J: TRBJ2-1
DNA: TGTGCCATCAGTGAGCCGGGACTAGCGGGCCGAGTGGACAATGAGCAGTTCTTC
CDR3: CAISEPGLAGRVDNEQFF

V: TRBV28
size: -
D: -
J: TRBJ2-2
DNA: TGTGGCAGCAAATCGGCCGGGAACACGGGGGAGCTGTTTTTT
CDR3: CGSKSAGNTGELFF

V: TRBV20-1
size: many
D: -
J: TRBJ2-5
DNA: TGCAGTGCTAGAGAGGAAATCGGAGAGACCCAGTACTTC
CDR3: CSAREEIGETQYF

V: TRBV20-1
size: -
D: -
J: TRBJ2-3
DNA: TGCAGTGCCCGAACGGCGAGGGTGCCGACTGCAGGGGCTAGAACAGATACGCAGTATTTT
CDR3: CSARTARVPTAGARTDTQYF

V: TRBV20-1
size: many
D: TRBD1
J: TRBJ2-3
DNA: TGCAGTGCTAGAGGACAGGGGGTGGATACGCAGTATTTT
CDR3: CSARGQGVDTQYF

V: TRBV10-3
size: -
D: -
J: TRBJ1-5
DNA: TGTGCCATCAGTTCCCAGGACGGACACAATCAGCCCCAGCATTTT
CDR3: CAISSQDGHNQPQHF

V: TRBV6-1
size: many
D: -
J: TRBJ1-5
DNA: TGTGCCAGCAGTGATATATATAGCAATCAGCCCCAGCATTTT
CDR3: CASSDIYSNQPQHF

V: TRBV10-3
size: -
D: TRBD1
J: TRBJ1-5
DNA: TGTGCCGTCAGTACTGGACAGGGGGCATCCAATCAGCCCCAGCATTTT
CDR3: CAVSTGQGASNQPQHF

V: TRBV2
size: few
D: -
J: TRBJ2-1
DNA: TGTGCCAGCATCAACCCGGGACGCGGAGGCCATGAGCAGTTCTTC
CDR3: CASINPGRGGHEQFF

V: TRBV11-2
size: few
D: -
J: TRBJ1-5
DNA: TGTGCCAGCAGCGCCTACAATCAGCCCCAGAATTTT
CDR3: CASSAYNQPQNF

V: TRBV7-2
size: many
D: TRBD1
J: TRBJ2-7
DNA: TGTGCCAGCAGTGTGGACAGGACCACCTACGAGCAGTACTTC
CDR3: CASSVDRTTYEQYF

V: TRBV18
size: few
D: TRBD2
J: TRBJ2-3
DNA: TGTGCCAGCTCACCACCGGGACTAGCGGGACCTGGCACAGATACGCAGTATTTT
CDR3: CASSPPGLAGPGTDTQYF

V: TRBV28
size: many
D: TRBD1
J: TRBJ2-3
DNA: TGTGCCAGCAGCCGGACAGGGGGCGGTTTGACAGATACGCAGTATTTT
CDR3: CASSRTGGGLTDTQYF

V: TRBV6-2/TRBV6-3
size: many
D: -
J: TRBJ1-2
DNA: TGTGCCAGCAGTTACTCGTCTCGTTATGGCTACACCTTC
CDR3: CASSYSSRYGYTF